Only a few counts were recorded for the clone carrying this T cell receptor (beta chain). TCRdb keeps only in-frame clones here, not all; method: immunoSEQ multiplex PCR. This sample has roughly 60,000 clones, with 71% found just once. The data are from a study of cytotoxic CD8 clonotypes in ibrutinib-treated CLL. The CDR3 is made up of 11 amino acids. CDR1 and CDR2 from the germline V gene are MNHNS and SASEGT. Deletions cut 3 bases from V and 4 bases from J, with 4 bases between. Source: PBMCs, taken after 12 months of ibrutinib treatment. This clonotype was sampled from a human donor with chronic lymphocytic leukemia. The chain joins TRBV6-1 to TRBJ2-7; D ambiguous. CDR3 sequence: CASSERYEQYF. DNA of the CDR3: TGTGCCAGCAGTGAGCGATACGAGCAGTACTTC.